Below are 2 T cell receptor beta chains sequenced from a single sample in a study of vaccination and CD4 T cells after COVID-19 (dated 2022 in TCRdb). Taken with the paper, the label for treatment or condition translates to: roughly ten-day PBMC culture with coronavirus spike peptide pools or control peptides (ViraFEST assay). Their antigens remain unidentified. Receptor libraries were prepared by PCR. Sequenced using an Illumina iSeq 100. DNA from cultured CD4+ T cells was subjected to TCR sequencing with the Oncomine TCR Beta short-read assay at the Johns Hopkins FTIC core. TCRdb reworked the public reads: Q25 trimming with fastp, MiXCR clone assembly, productive beta chains retained. CDR3 protein duplicates are merged, each entry listing the most common genes and DNA. Present in this sample are roughly 7,000 distinct CDR3 sequences, 74% of which were seen just once. About 30% of the sample rests with the top ten.

Sequencing used CD4+ T cells from blood, cultured in vitro. These receptors all stem from a human donor who had recovered from COVID-19.

V gene TRBV30 combines with J gene TRBJ1-5; the D is unclear. V shed 0 bases and J shed 4 bases, with 10 bases lying between them. Germline CDR1 reads GTSNPN; CDR2 reads SVGIG (reference sequence). The CDR3 spans 14 residues. The CDR3 region is CAWSVGGRNQPQHF. For the CDR3, the DNA is TGTGCCTGGAGTGTGGGCGGGAGAAATCAGCCCCAGCATTTT.

V usage is TRBV19 and J usage is TRBJ1-2; no clear D gene. The germline gives CDR1 LNHDA, CDR2 SQIVND (reference sequence). This CDR3 comprises 16 residues. Trimming took 1 base from V and 4 from J, leaving 16 bases between them. The CDR3 loop is CASSIASGKRSYGYTF. CDR3 sequence (DNA): TGTGCCAGTAGTATAGCATCGGGGAAAAGGTCCTATGGCTACACCTTC.